Presented here are 25 T cell receptor beta chains from one specimen sequenced in a study of T cell repertoires in cytomegalovirus infection (dated by TCRdb to between 2017 and 2020). Their antigens remain unidentified. Interpreted using the paper, the treatment or condition label stands for: in vitro stimulation with specific CMV peptide epitopes to enrich CMV-specific T cells. Sequencer: Illumina HiSeq 1500. Starting from the raw public reads, TCRdb applied fastp trimming at Q25, assembled clones with MiXCR and retained in-frame beta chains. Each entry merges the rows of one CDR3 protein and shows their most common DNA and genes. The sample data list about 890,000 distinct CDR3 sequences, and roughly 31% of these were observed just once. The ten largest clones take up around an eighth of the sample. The source material was cultured CD8+ T cells from PBMCs, sampled from culture after CMV antigen stimulation. The origin of the receptors is a human donor in good health (CMV status not recorded). Some clones in this sample may be carry-over from other donors' samples.

This clonotype turned up a few times. The chain has TRBV12-3 or TRBV12-4 and TRBJ2-1; 8 bases are a match to TRBD2. The CDR3 sequence is 16 residues long. The ends lost 1 base at V and 5 bases at J; junction bases unmatched: 7. CDR3 sequence: CASSLVGTRWDNEQFF. The CDR3 nucleotides read TGTGCCAGCAGTTTAGTTGGGACTAGATGGGACAATGAGCAGTTCTTC.

This clonotype was observed a handful of times. The chain links TRBV27 to TRBJ1-5; the D is unclear. Germline-derived CDR1 and CDR2 are MNHEY and SMNVEV (reference sequence). The CDR3 runs to 16 residues. Trimming stripped 5 bases from V and 3 bases from J, with 17 bases between. The CDR3 sequence is CASSPSRGAYNQPQHF. The CDR3 nucleotides are TGTGCCAGCAGTCCCTCCCGGGGAGCTTACAATCAGCCCCAGCATTTT.

V is TRBV12-3 or TRBV12-4 and J is TRBJ1-3; TRBD1 agrees at 7 bases. This CDR3 is built from 16 residues. The J segment lost 2 bases and the V segment lost 2 bases, leaving 6 bases of the junction unmatched. The CDR3: CASSLLAGGPGNTIYF. The CDR3 region has the DNA TGTGCCAGCAGTTTATTGGCAGGGGGTCCTGGAAACACCATATATTTT.

In its sample, this clonotype was seen a few times. The chain is built from TRBV27 and TRBJ1-1, with D uncertain. The CDR3 sequence is 15 residues long. V was trimmed by 0 bases and J by 5 bases, leaving 13 bases between them. In germline, CDR1 is MNHEY, CDR2 SMNVEV (reference sequence). Here the CDR3 reads CASSLSRSIRTEAFF. DNA for the CDR3: TGTGCCAGCAGTTTATCCCGGTCCATACGGACTGAAGCTTTCTTT.

V and J are TRBV24-1 and TRBJ2-1, with 7 bases matching TRBD1. Looked up from germline, CDR1 is KGHDR and CDR2 is SFDVKD. The CDR3 has 15 amino acids. The V gene end was trimmed by 1 base and the J gene end by 5 bases; junction bases not matched to a gene: 4. The CDR3 reads CATSDFWDRDNEQFF. For the CDR3, the DNA is TGTGCCACCAGTGATTTTTGGGACAGAGACAATGAGCAGTTCTTC.

The chain employs TRBV9 and TRBJ2-7, with TRBD1 as a possible D gene (6 bases). V lost 3 bases to trimming and J lost 3 bases, with 16 bases between them. CDR3 length: 15 residues. Germline V gene lookup returns CDR1 SGDLS and CDR2 YYNGEE. The CDR3 sequence is CASSEDSGVFYEQYF. As DNA, the CDR3 is TGTGCCAGCAGCGAGGACAGTGGGGTGTTCTACGAGCAGTACTTC.

The J gene is TRBJ2-3, the V gene TRBV2, with TRBD2 as a possible D gene (6 bases). This CDR3 contains 15 residues. Germline V gives CDR1 SNHLY, CDR2 FYNNEI. V gave up 5 bases and J gave up 5 bases, with 17 bases separating them. The CDR3 nucleotides are TGTGCCAGCAGTCGACTAGGGACTCGCGAAGATACGCAGTATTTT. Encoded protein: CASSRLGTREDTQYF.

This clonotype was recorded a few times. The chain joins TRBV2 to TRBJ1-4; 7 nucleotides line up with TRBD1. The CDR3 length is 13 residues. Germline V CDR1 and CDR2: SNHLY, FYNNEI. After removal of 8 bases from V and 7 bases from J, the junction contained 7 bases not matched to a gene. CDR3 sequence (DNA): TGTGCCAGCCGGACAGGCGGTGGTGAAAAACTGTTTTTT. Amino acids: CASRTGGGEKLFF.

This chain connects TRBV6-5 to TRBJ1-2; D remains ambiguous. CDR1 MNHEY and CDR2 SVGAGI come from the germline V gene. This CDR3 region has 15 residues. The ends were cut back, 0 bases at V and 1 base at J, with 9 bases in the middle. The CDR3 loop is CASSYSKADNYGYTF. The DNA of the CDR3 is TGTGCCAGCAGTTACTCGAAGGCAGATAACTATGGCTACACCTTC.

This clonotype was observed a few times. The rearrangement uses TRBV5-6 and TRBJ2-5; perhaps D is TRBD1 or TRBD2 (5 bases each). The CDR3 is 14 amino acids. Germline V lookup: CDR1 SGHDT, CDR2 YYEEEE. V lost 0 bases, J lost 3 bases, and 9 bases lay in between. The CDR3 DNA reads TGTGCCAGCAGCTTGGGGGGGAATAAAGAGACCCAGTACTTC. This gives the protein CASSLGGNKETQYF.

The V and J genes are TRBV20-1 and TRBJ1-5, with D hard to call. The ends were cut back, 6 bases at V and 0 bases at J, with 12 bases in the middle. Germline lookup yields CDR1 DFQATT and CDR2 SNEGSKA (reference sequence). This CDR3 region has 14 residues. In nucleotides, the CDR3 is TGCAGTGCAAAGGACCCTCTTAGCAATCAGCCCCAGCATTTT. This encodes CSAKDPLSNQPQHF.

The rearrangement links TRBV2 to TRBJ1-1; possible D gene TRBD1, 6 bases. Germline V gene lookup returns CDR1 SNHLY and CDR2 FYNNEI. The CDR3 runs 13 residues. V was pared by 4 bases and J by 7 bases, with 13 bases between. The CDR3 here is CASSAPGQHEAFF. DNA for the CDR3: TGTGCCAGCAGTGCACCGGGACAACATGAAGCTTTCTTT.

This clonotype was recorded a few times. The chain joins TRBV9 to TRBJ2-5; D unresolved. V dropped 0 bases and J dropped 2 bases, with 8 bases sitting between them. Germline loops: CDR1 SGDLS, CDR2 YYNGEE. The CDR3 totals 14 residues. The CDR3 DNA sequence: TGTGCCAGCAGCGTAGAGATTGGGCAAGAGACCCAGTACTTC. Encoded protein: CASSVEIGQETQYF. Using reference TRBV9 and TRBJ2-5 for the parts outside the CDR3, the full variable domain is DSGVTQTPKHLITATGQRVTLRCSPRSGDLSVYWYQQSLDQGLQFLIQYYNGEERAKGNILERFSAQQFPDLHSELNLSSLELGDSALYFCASSVEIGQETQYFGPGTRLLVL.

This clonotype showed up just a few times. The V gene is TRBV24-1, the J gene TRBJ2-1; no reliable D call. Germline-derived CDR1 and CDR2 are KGHDR and SFDVKD. The CDR3 has 15 residues. The V end lost 7 bases, the J end lost 1 base, and 13 bases lay between the germline ends. CDR3 bases: TGTGCCACCAGCTCCGGAGTGGCGTCCTACAATGAGCAGTTCTTC. It translates to CATSSGVASYNEQFF.

V usage is TRBV2 and J usage is TRBJ2-2; 8 nucleotides agree with TRBD1. CDR3 length: 15 amino acids. The V and J ends lost 10 bases and 2 bases, in that order; junction bases with no gene match: 9. Per the germline V gene, CDR1 is SNHLY and CDR2 is FYNNEI. The CDR3 coding sequence is TGTGCCACCTTTCTCACAGGGGGAAACACCGGGGAGCTGTTTTTT. This codes for CATFLTGGNTGELFF. The whole variable domain, filled in from reference TRBV2 and TRBJ2-2, reads EPEVTQTPSHQVTQMGQEVILRCVPISNHLYFYWYRQILGQKVEFLVSFYNNEISEKSEIFDDQFSVERPDGSNFTLKIRSTKLEDSAMYFCATFLTGGNTGELFFGEGSRLTVL.

The rearrangement joins TRBV4-1 to TRBJ2-5, with 11 bases that match TRBD2. Germline V gene data show CDR1 as MGHRA and CDR2 as YSYEKL. The CDR3 runs 17 residues. V was clipped by 3 bases and J by 2 bases; unmatched bases: 8. The CDR3 sequence is CASSQSRLAGKQETQYF. As DNA, the CDR3 is TGCGCCAGCAGCCAGTCAAGACTAGCGGGGAAACAAGAGACCCAGTACTTC.

About this clonotype: A much larger clone lies a single base off, so this may be a read error. The chain is built from TRBV7-6 and TRBJ1-4; D is uncertain. Germline CDR1 is SGHVS and CDR2 is FNYEAQ. The CDR3 is made up of 13 amino acids. CDR3 loop: CASSQRLNERLFF. Here the CDR3 DNA reads TGTGCCAGCAGCCAAAGGCTCAATGAAAGACTGTTTTTT.

The rearrangement joins TRBV4-3 to TRBJ2-1; D might be TRBD1 (6 bases). CDR3 length: 14 amino acids. Germline CDR1 reads LGHNA; CDR2 reads YSLEER. Trimming took off 1 base at V and 3 bases at J, with 7 bases between the two ends. The CDR3 DNA follows: TGCGCCAGCAGCCAAGGACAGGACTACAATGAGCAGTTCTTC. This encodes CASSQGQDYNEQFF.

This clonotype was found many times. The rearrangement joins TRBV7-8 to TRBJ1-1; D might be TRBD1 (6 bases). Germline lookup yields CDR1 SGHVS and CDR2 FQNEAQ. Trimming shortened V by 5 bases and J by 2 bases, and 12 bases separated the two germline ends. The CDR3 is 14 residues long. CDR3 sequence (DNA): TGTGCCAGCAGCCCAGCAGGGGCCAACACTGAAGCTTTCTTT. Amino acids: CASSPAGANTEAFF.

The chain employs TRBV4-3 and TRBJ1-1; 8 bases are shared with TRBD1. This CDR3 has 16 amino acids. The V segment lost 0 bases and the J segment 1 base; nucleotides outside the gene matches: 4. The germline V gene has CDR1 LGHNA and CDR2 YSLEER. As DNA, the CDR3 is TGCGCCAGCAGCCAAGATTTGGGGACAGGGAACACTGAAGCTTTCTTT. Translating it yields CASSQDLGTGNTEAFF.

This sequence joins TRBV7-6 and TRBJ2-1; the D is unclear. Looked up from germline, CDR1 is SGHVS and CDR2 is FNYEAQ. The V and J ends lost 0 bases and 8 bases respectively, with 8 bases between them. There are 13 residues in the CDR3. The CDR3 region is CASSLALWDEQFF. The CDR3 DNA is TGTGCCAGCAGCTTAGCGCTATGGGATGAGCAGTTCTTC.

This clonotype was picked up one time. Only one base separates this from a far larger clonotype, so it likely reflects a read error. The chain combines TRBV5-6 with TRBJ2-1; D unresolved. The germline CDR1 and CDR2 sequences are SGHDT and YYEEEE. Trimming left V 5 bases short and J 5 bases short, with 8 bases between. The CDR3 loop spans 12 amino acids. Written as DNA, the CDR3 is TGTGCCAGCAGTGAAGGGAACAATGAGCAGTTCTTC. Translated, it gives CASSEGNNEQFF.

This clonotype was observed at least ten times. The chain links TRBV7-2 to TRBJ1-4; D not resolved. Germline V gene lookup returns CDR1 SGHTA and CDR2 FQGNSA. V dropped 4 bases and J dropped 0 bases, with 3 bases sitting between them. This CDR3 region has 13 residues. For the CDR3, the DNA is TGTGCCAGCAGCTCCCCAACTAATGAAAAACTGTTTTTT. Protein sequence: CASSSPTNEKLFF.

The sample holds one count of this clonotype. This sequence joins TRBV2 and TRBJ2-2, with a weak D call TRBD1 (5 bases). Germline V gene sequence: CDR1 SNHLY, CDR2 FYNNEI. The V gene lost 2 bases and the J gene lost 0 bases, with 10 bases spanning the gap. The CDR3 is 16 residues long. CDR3 in DNA: TGTGCCAGCAGTGAATACGGACATACGAACACCGGGGAGCTGTTTTTT. Amino acids: CASSEYGHTNTGELFF. The whole variable domain, filled in from reference TRBV2 and TRBJ2-2, reads EPEVTQTPSHQVTQMGQEVILRCVPISNHLYFYWYRQILGQKVEFLVSFYNNEISEKSEIFDDQFSVERPDGSNFTLKIRSTKLEDSAMYFCASSEYGHTNTGELFFGEGSRLTVL.

This chain links TRBV19 with TRBJ1-4, with 8 bases that match TRBD1. The junction had 1 base not matched to a gene; V was cut back by 1 base and J by 6 bases. The CDR3 is 14 residues long. Germline values: CDR1 LNHDA, CDR2 SQIVND (reference sequence). CDR3: CASSIATGDEKLFF. In DNA form, the CDR3 reads TGTGCCAGTAGTATAGCGACAGGGGATGAAAAACTGTTTTTT. The full variable domain, in which reference TRBV19 and TRBJ1-4 provide the parts outside the CDR3, is DGGITQSPKYLFRKEGQNVTLSCEQNLNHDAMYWYRQDPGQGLRLIYYSQIVNDFQKGDIAEGYSVSREKKESFPLTVTSAQKNPTAFYLCASSIATGDEKLFFGSGTQLSVL.